This T cell receptor beta chain was documented in a study of T cell responses to AZD1222 COVID-19 vaccine. Repertoires were generated with immunoSEQ multiplex PCR, while TCRdb's copy carries only in-frame clones and drops some. The repertoire holds 95,000 to 100,000 clones, with 84% as singletons. The germline gives CDR1 SGHDT, CDR2 YYEEEE. The CDR3 covers 14 residues. The V end lost 4 bases, the J end lost 7 bases, and 17 bases lay between the germline ends. Broader study findings: Donors were mostly white British, more females; clonal diversity possibly underestimated. Increased Spike-specific TCR breadth and depth were observed after two AZD1222 doses.

As for this clone: Its target is unknown.

This chain links TRBV5-6 with TRBJ2-5; the D gene is possibly TRBD1 (6 bases). Sample: peripheral blood, taken 28 days after the second AZD1222 dose. The source of this sequence is an adult who received the AZD1222 COVID-19 vaccine. The CDR3 loop reads CASSLGTLLGTQYF. The CDR3 DNA reads TGTGCCAGCAGCCTAGGGACACTTCTCGGGACCCAGTACTTC.